These T cell receptor beta chains were read from a single sample in a study of T cell changes during pregnancy in multiple sclerosis. Sequencing was performed with immunoSEQ multiplex PCR; in TCRdb, only in-frame clones are kept and a portion is missing. The sample records about 96,000 clones, approximately 92% being singletons. The sample consisted of peripheral blood, taken in the first trimester of pregnancy. The receptors were sampled from a female donor with multiple sclerosis, enrolled in a pregnancy study. The CDR3 runs from the conserved cysteine through the conserved F or W. Fields, in order: J gene, V gene, clone size, D gene, CDR3 DNA, CDR3 protein. A D gene is named only where the DNA matches it firmly. Some rows mark clone size as missing; the rest say once, few, many or name a class of expanded clone.

TRBJ2-1 | TRBV5-8 | once | . | TGTGCCAGCAGCTTGAGGGGTGTGGGAAATGAGCAGTTCTTC | CASSLRGVGNEQFF
TRBJ2-7 | TRBV27 | . | TRBD1 | TGTGCCAGCAGTTCCTCGACAGGGCCAAGGGAGCAGTACTTC | CASSSSTGPREQYF
TRBJ1-3 | TRBV11-2 | . | . | TGTGCCAGCAGCTTAGGTAGCTCTGGAAACACCATATATTTT | CASSLGSSGNTIYF
TRBJ2-7 | TRBV5-1 | . | TRBD2 | TGCGCCAGCAGCTCCAGCGGGACCTCCTACGAGCAGTACTTC | CASSSSGTSYEQYF
TRBJ1-1 | TRBV15 | . | . | TGTGCCACCAGCAGAGATAAAAGGGGAGCTTTCTTT | CATSRDKRGAFF
TRBJ2-3 | TRBV7-9 | . | . | . | CASSLEVWGQGTLYF
TRBJ2-7 | TRBV28 | . | TRBD2 | TGTGCCAGCAGTCCTCCGGCGGGAGGGATCTACGAGCAGTACTTC | CASSPPAGGIYEQYF
TRBJ2-7 | TRBV29-1 | . | TRBD2 | TGCAGCGTTGACGGGCCTAGCGGGGCCTACGAGCAGTACTTC | CSVDGPSGAYEQYF
TRBJ2-1 | TRBV5-1 | . | TRBD1 | TGCGCCAGCAGCATCGGGACAGGTAGTGAGCAGTTCTTC | CASSIGTGSEQFF
TRBJ1-3 | TRBV27 | . | . | TGTGCCAGCAGCCTCAGGGCTGGAAACACCATATATTTT | CASSLRAGNTIYF
TRBJ2-5 | TRBV5-4 | . | . | TGTGCCAGCACACGCGAATCTAGCGACCAAGAGACCCAGTACTTC | CASTRESSDQETQYF
TRBJ1-1 | TRBV29-1 | . | . | TGCAGCGTTGATGGGGGGGCTAGGACTGAAGCTTTCTTT | CSVDGGARTEAFF
TRBJ1-3 | TRBV29-1 | . | . | TGCAGCGTTGAAGATCGTACGGCAGGTGGAAACACCATATATTTT | CSVEDRTAGGNTIYF
TRBJ2-3 | TRBV13 | . | TRBD2 | TGTGCCAGCAGCTTGGGGCTAGCGGGATTCACAGATACGCAGTATTTT | CASSLGLAGFTDTQYF
TRBJ2-3 | TRBV5-6 | . | . | TGTGCCAGCAGCTTGCGATTCGGGATAAACACAGATACGCAGTATTTT | CASSLRFGINTDTQYF
TRBJ2-1 | TRBV6-5 | once | TRBD2 | TGTGCCAGCAGTTACGGGACTACCTACAATGAGCAGTTCTTC | CASSYGTTYNEQFF
TRBJ2-7 | TRBV9 | . | . | TGTGCCAGCAGCCCCCGTTTGGGGGCGTACGAGCAGTACTTC | CASSPRLGAYEQYF
TRBJ1-4 | TRBV6-5 | . | TRBD1 | TGTGCCAGCAGTTACTCGAAGGGGGCGAACGAAAAACTGTTTTTT | CASSYSKGANEKLFF
TRBJ2-3 | TRBV11-2 | . | . | TGTGCCAGCACCTCAGGGGGAGGTAGCACAGATACGCAGTATTTT | CASTSGGGSTDTQYF
TRBJ2-7 | TRBV4-1 | . | TRBD1 | TGCGCCAGCAGCCCACAGGGGACCGAGCAGTACTTC | CASSPQGTEQYF